This T cell receptor (beta chain) came from a study of control samples from healthy donors and cancer patients (dated by TCRdb to 2018 to 2021). Library preparation was by the immunoSEQ multiplex PCR assay. In its TCRdb copy, this immuneACCESS table keeps in-frame sequences only and misses some clones. Where compared with another copy, unresolved V genes explain less than half of these, and the others have no known cause. The sample table holds about 170,000 clones, of which around 91% were seen once. Together, the top ten hold about 1.6% of the sample. The germline V gene (reference sequence) provides CDR1 SEHNR and CDR2 FQNEAQ. The CDR3 starts with the cysteine, ends with the phenylalanine, and has 16 residues. The kept DNA is CDR3 alone, 48 bases in frame from the first base. Comment on this clone: Its antigen target is currently unknown. The junction shows a germline mismatch at one end, possibly a read error.

Input material: blood. Recombination connected TRBV7-9 to TRBJ1-1; a stretch of 11 junction bases matches TRBD1. This sequence originates from a woman younger than 45 in good health. The bases read TGTGCCAGCACCTTAGCCGGGACAGGGGGGATCACTGAAGCTTTCTTT. It translates to CASTLAGTGGITEAFF.